This T cell receptor beta chain is drawn from a study of OX40 agonist ivuxolimab in advanced cancers. Turning to the study itself: Dose-escalation patients had hepatocellular carcinoma, melanoma, renal cell or head and neck cancer. Broader study findings: At doses 0.1 to 3.0 mg/kg, CD4+ and CD8+ clones expanded. In the expanded peripheral T cells, antigen specificity was never determined.

The method was immunoSEQ multiplex PCR; TCRdb's version includes in-frame clones alone and lacks a portion of them. The sample shows about 54,000 clones, 75% to 90% of them seen only once. Concerning this clone itself: Antigen unknown.

This clonotype was sampled from an adult with an advanced solid tumor such as melanoma, head and neck, liver or kidney cancer. Sample: CD4+ or CD8+ T cells sorted from blood, taken in a trial of the OX40 agonist ivuxolimab.

CDR3 sequence reads: CASSLGHGKNIQYF. The CDR3 DNA follows: TGTGCCAGCAGCTTAGGCCACGGCAAAAACATTCAGTACTTC. J is TRBJ2-4 and V is TRBV11-3; D not certain. V lost 1 base and J 3 bases, leaving 7 bases between the germline ends. Looked up from germline, CDR1 is SGHNT and CDR2 is YENEEA. The CDR3 runs to 14 residues.